A single sample is the source of the 30 T cell receptor beta chains below, sequenced in a study of OX40 agonist ivuxolimab in advanced cancers. The assay was immunoSEQ multiplex PCR, and TCRdb's table has in-frame clones only and misses some. The data contain approximately 74,000 clones, about 89% of them seen just once; the ten biggest clones take up about 0.3%. The sample was CD4+ or CD8+ T cells sorted from blood, taken in a trial of the OX40 agonist ivuxolimab. All receptors come from an adult with an advanced solid tumor such as melanoma, head and neck, liver or kidney cancer.

This chain connects TRBV19 to TRBJ1-1, with 9 bases matching TRBD1. Trimming at V came to 4 bases and at J to 1 base, leaving 7 bases not matched to a gene. This CDR3 is built from 16 residues. The germline V gene has CDR1 LNHDA and CDR2 SQIVND (reference sequence). This CDR3 reads CASSRLTGQGNTEAFF. For the CDR3, the DNA is TGTGCCAGTAGTAGACTCACGGGACAGGGGAACACTGAAGCTTTCTTT.

The chain has TRBV19 and TRBJ1-5; 9 bases match TRBD1. The length of the CDR3 is 15 residues. Germline lookup yields CDR1 LNHDA and CDR2 SQIVND (reference sequence). Trimming cost V 9 bases and J 1 base; bases outside gene matches: 7. CDR3 sequence reads: CASSEGQGSNQPQHF. The DNA for the CDR3 is TGTGCCAGCAGTGAGGGACAGGGCAGCAATCAGCCCCAGCATTTT.

This chain joins TRBV14 and TRBJ1-1; possible D gene TRBD1, 6 bases. V was pared by 0 bases and J by 1 base, with 18 bases between. Germline V lookup: CDR1 SGHDN, CDR2 FVKESK. This CDR3 region has 18 residues. The CDR3 DNA reads as TGTGCCAGCAGCCAAGAAAGGGGGGGCAGGGTGAGGAACACTGAAGCTTTCTTT. Amino acids: CASSQERGGRVRNTEAFF.

The rearrangement joins TRBV7-3 to TRBJ2-1, with a possible D match to TRBD1 (5 bases). V lost 4 bases and J 5 bases, leaving 12 bases between the germline ends. The CDR3 totals 14 residues. Germline CDR1 SGHTA, CDR2 FQGTGA. DNA of the CDR3: TGTGCCAGCAGCTCTGGGGCAGGGAACAATGAGCAGTTCTTC. Translating gives CASSSGAGNNEQFF. The full variable domain, completed using reference TRBV7-3 and TRBJ2-1, is GAGVSQTPSNKVTEKGKYVELRCDPISGHTALYWYRQSLGQGPEFLIYFQGTGAADDSGLPNDRFFAVRPEGSVSTLKIQRTERGDSAVYLCASSSGAGNNEQFFGPGTRLTVL.

The chain recombines TRBV28 with TRBJ2-1, with D possibly being TRBD2 (5 bases). V lost 8 bases, J lost 0 bases, and 14 bases lay in between. From germline, CDR1 is MDHEN and CDR2 SYDVKM. There are 15 residues in the CDR3. The CDR3 DNA sequence: TGTGCCAGCCCCGAGGGTATAGGCTCCTACAATGAGCAGTTCTTC. Its protein is CASPEGIGSYNEQFF.

This clone was observed a single time. The J gene is TRBJ1-5, the V gene TRBV28, with a tentative D call TRBD1 (6 bases). Germline V gene data show CDR1 as MDHEN and CDR2 as SYDVKM. The V gene lost 5 bases and the J gene lost 9 bases, with 20 bases spanning the gap. The CDR3 extends over 15 amino acids. The CDR3 coding sequence is TGTGCCAGCAGTGCGCAGGGGACCACTTCGTGGCCCCAGCATTTT. It translates to CASSAQGTTSWPQHF.

For the CDR3, the DNA is TGTGCCAGCAGTGGCTTGGAGCGGACGGCGGCCGGGGAGCTGTTTTTT. It codes for CASSGLERTAAGELFF. The chain joins TRBV2 to TRBJ2-2, with TRBD2 as a possible D gene (5 bases). Germline CDR1 SNHLY, CDR2 FYNNEI. Trimming shortened V by 4 bases and J by 6 bases, and 18 bases separated the two germline ends. The CDR3 runs 16 residues.

The chain carries TRBV5-1 and TRBJ2-6; a possible D gene is TRBD1 (6 bases). Germline loops: CDR1 SGHRS, CDR2 YFSETQ. This CDR3 contains 16 residues. Trimming stripped 4 bases from V and 0 bases from J, with 11 bases between. CDR3 residues: CASSRDISSGANVLTF. The CDR3 nucleotides are TGCGCCAGCAGCCGGGACATTAGCTCTGGGGCCAACGTCCTGACTTTC. The complete variable domain, with remaining parts taken from reference TRBV5-1 and TRBJ2-6, reads KAGVTQTPRYLIKTRGQQVTLSCSPISGHRSVSWYQQTPGQGLQFLFEYFSETQRNKGNFPGRFSGRQFSNSRSEMNVSTLELGDSALYLCASSRDISSGANVLTFGAGSRLTVL.

V usage is TRBV6-6 and J usage is TRBJ2-1, with TRBD1 as a possible D gene (6 bases). Germline V lookup: CDR1 MNHNY, CDR2 SVGAGI (reference sequence). The V end was cut by 6 bases, the J end by 4 bases, with 10 bases between. The CDR3 contains 13 residues. Here the CDR3 reads CASSQDSYNEQFF. For the CDR3, the DNA is TGTGCCAGCAGCCAGGACAGTTACAATGAGCAGTTCTTC.

The V call is TRBV6-1, the J call TRBJ2-7; D unclear. The CDR3 runs 13 residues. The germline V and J ends were trimmed by 4 bases and 2 bases, with 9 bases remaining between them. Germline V gives CDR1 MNHNS, CDR2 SASEGT. CDR3 nucleotide sequence: TGTGCCAGCAGTGTGGATAGCCCCTACGAGCAGTACTTC. This translates into CASSVDSPYEQYF.

This clone was seen a single time. The rearrangement uses TRBV5-4 and TRBJ2-4; TRBD1 might be the D (6 bases). The CDR3 covers 13 residues. Trimming shortened V by 4 bases and J by 8 bases, and 13 bases separated the two germline ends. From germline, CDR1 is SGHNT and CDR2 YYREEE (reference sequence). CDR3 DNA: TGTGCCAGCAGCACTCCCGCAGGGGACATTCAGTACTTC. Encoded protein: CASSTPAGDIQYF.

The chain employs TRBV9 and TRBJ2-1, with 8 positions matching TRBD2. The trim removed 0 bases at V and 6 bases at J, leaving 8 bases unmatched. The length of the CDR3 is 16 residues. CDR1 is SGDLS, CDR2 YYNGEE, per germline. The CDR3 sequence: CASSVGPAGGSNEQFF. The CDR3 DNA reads as TGTGCCAGCAGCGTAGGCCCGGCGGGGGGTTCCAATGAGCAGTTCTTC.

This sequence joins TRBV11-2 and TRBJ1-2; D unclear. Germline assignment: CDR1 SGHAT and CDR2 FQNNGV. V was pared by 7 bases and J by 2 bases, with 11 bases between. CDR3 length: 13 residues. CDR3 sequence reads: CASTQQSNYGYTF. The DNA for the CDR3 is TGTGCCAGCACCCAACAGTCCAACTATGGCTACACCTTC.

The chain is built from TRBV7-6 and TRBJ2-1; 10 positions agree with TRBD2. Germline lookup yields CDR1 SGHVS and CDR2 FNYEAQ. With V trimmed by 2 bases and J by 8 bases, 6 bases remained unmatched. There are 15 residues in the CDR3. The CDR3 sequence: CASSLIAGGGDEQFF. CDR3 nucleotide sequence: TGTGCCAGCAGCTTAATAGCGGGAGGAGGGGATGAGCAGTTCTTC. The complete variable domain, with remaining parts taken from reference TRBV7-6 and TRBJ2-1, reads GAGVSQSPRYKVTKRGQDVALRCDPISGHVSLYWYRQALGQGPEFLTYFNYEAQQDKSGLPNDRFSAERPEGSISTLTIQRTEQRDSAMYRCASSLIAGGGDEQFFGPGTRLTVL.

V gene TRBV4-2 combines with J gene TRBJ1-1; TRBD1 agrees at 9 bases. The CDR3 runs to 15 residues. Germline V CDR1 and CDR2: LGHNA, YNFKEQ. V gave up 1 base and J gave up 5 bases; unmatched junction bases: 5. In nucleotides, the CDR3 is TGTGCCAGCAGCCAAGCCGGACAGGGGTGGACTGAAGCTTTCTTT. Translation: CASSQAGQGWTEAFF.

This sequence joins TRBV6-1 and TRBJ2-2; D might be TRBD2 (5 bases). Germline V CDR1 and CDR2: MNHNS, SASEGT. This CDR3 has 14 amino acids. V lost 1 base and J 7 bases, leaving 10 bases between the germline ends. The CDR3 loop is CASSEGLAYGELFF. CDR3 coding DNA: TGTGCCAGCAGTGAAGGGCTAGCTTACGGGGAGCTGTTTTTT.

This clone was counted a few times. V usage is TRBV28 and J usage is TRBJ1-1; the D is unclear. V shed 2 bases and J shed 0 bases, with 7 bases lying between them. Germline CDR1 MDHEN, CDR2 SYDVKM. The CDR3 is made up of 14 amino acids. DNA for the CDR3: TGTGCCAGCAGTTTAAGACAAGTGAACACTGAAGCTTTCTTT. Its protein is CASSLRQVNTEAFF.

This clone showed up just once. The chain links TRBV27 to TRBJ2-1, with TRBD1 as a possible D gene (6 bases). CDR3 length: 15 residues. The V end lost 8 bases, the J end lost 4 bases, and 18 bases lay between the germline ends. CDR1 is MNHEY and CDR2 is SMNVEV in the germline V gene (reference sequence). In DNA, the CDR3 is TGTGCCAGCCATGCCGGGACAAGTGGGTACAATGAGCAGTTCTTC. Translation gives CASHAGTSGYNEQFF.

V gene TRBV28 combines with J gene TRBJ1-1; no definite D call. V was cut by 8 bases and J by 2 bases, with 12 bases left in between. CDR1 is MDHEN, CDR2 SYDVKM, per germline. The CDR3 runs 13 residues. In nucleotides, the CDR3 is TGTGCCAGCCGAAACGGCATTAACACTGAAGCTTTCTTT. This encodes CASRNGINTEAFF. The complete variable domain, with remaining parts taken from reference TRBV28 and TRBJ1-1, reads DVKVTQSSRYLVKRTGEKVFLECVQDMDHENMFWYRQDPGLGLRLIYFSYDVKMKEKGDIPEGYSVSREKKERFSLILESASTNQTSMYLCASRNGINTEAFFGQGTRLTVV.

The genes are TRBV10-2 and TRBJ1-2, with D perhaps matching TRBD1 (6 bases). Between the trimmed V and J ends, which lost 6 bases and 4 bases, there was a span of 12 bases. Germline CDR1 and CDR2: WSHSY and SAAADI. This CDR3 spans 13 amino acids. CDR3 sequence: CASRRTEGYGYTF. In DNA form, the CDR3 reads TGCGCCAGCAGGAGGACAGAGGGCTATGGCTACACCTTC.

The chain combines TRBV6-6 with TRBJ1-2, with TRBD1 identical over 7 bases. The CDR3 is 15 amino acids. Germline assignment: CDR1 MNHNY and CDR2 SVGAGI (reference sequence). V lost 0 bases to trimming and J lost 4 bases; unmatched junction nucleotides: 5. The CDR3 spells CASSYSQGGSYGYTF. CDR3 nucleotide sequence: TGTGCCAGCAGTTACTCTCAGGGGGGTTCCTATGGCTACACCTTC.

This clone was counted a single time. This sequence joins TRBV18 and TRBJ2-7; 8 nucleotides agree with TRBD2. This CDR3 spans 17 amino acids. The germline gives CDR1 KGHSH, CDR2 LQKENI. V lost 4 bases, J lost 0 bases, and 11 bases stayed unmatched. The DNA of the CDR3 is TGTGCCAGCTCACTTCAAATAGCGGGACACAGCTCCTACGAGCAGTACTTC. It codes for CASSLQIAGHSSYEQYF.

V usage is TRBV28 and J usage is TRBJ1-2, with a weak D call TRBD1 (6 bases). This CDR3 spans 14 amino acids. Between the trimmed V and J ends, which lost 5 bases and 6 bases, there was a span of 16 bases. Germline values: CDR1 MDHEN, CDR2 SYDVKM. In DNA form, the CDR3 reads TGTGCCAGCAGTCCTTGGACAGTCTTGGATGGCTACACCTTC. Translating it yields CASSPWTVLDGYTF.

The chain is built from TRBV9 and TRBJ1-5, with TRBD1 identical over 8 bases. This CDR3 has 18 residues. Germline V lookup: CDR1 SGDLS, CDR2 YYNGEE. Germline trimming cut 0 bases from V and 6 bases from J; bases unmatched to any gene: 14. Written as DNA, the CDR3 is TGTGCCAGCAGCGTAGGGCCAGGGGGCTATCCTTTAGGTCAGCCCCAGCATTTT. It yields the protein CASSVGPGGYPLGQPQHF.

The chain carries TRBV30 and TRBJ2-2; 7 bases map to TRBD2. This CDR3 has 16 residues. V lost 0 bases, J lost 6 bases, and 10 bases stayed unmatched. The germline CDR1 and CDR2 sequences are GTSNPN and SVGIG (reference sequence). The CDR3 reads CAWSVTTGGGAGELFF. The DNA for the CDR3 is TGTGCCTGGAGTGTTACCACGGGAGGAGGGGCCGGGGAGCTGTTTTTT.

This clone was found a few times. The J gene is TRBJ2-5, the V gene TRBV12-5; 13 nucleotides line up with TRBD2. Losses at the gene ends were 8 bases for V and 5 bases for J; bases not matched to a gene: 11. The CDR3 runs 16 residues. Germline V gene lookup returns CDR1 LGHNT and CDR2 FRNRAP. The CDR3 nucleotides are TGTGCTAGTTCATCCACTAGCGGGAGGGCCGGGGAGACCCAGTACTTC. Protein: CASSSTSGRAGETQYF.

The J gene is TRBJ2-1, the V gene TRBV14; D is uncertain. V lost 4 bases and J 5 bases, leaving 9 bases between the germline ends. Germline lookup yields CDR1 SGHDN and CDR2 FVKESK. This CDR3 spans 13 amino acids. In DNA, the CDR3 is TGTGCCAGCAGCCCAGACACCAACAATGAGCAGTTCTTC. Its translation: CASSPDTNNEQFF.

The chain recombines TRBV18 with TRBJ2-1; TRBD1 is a possible D gene (6 bases). V was pared by 6 bases and J by 5 bases, with 14 bases between. There are 14 residues in the CDR3. CDR1 KGHSH and CDR2 LQKENI come from the germline V gene. CDR3 sequence: CASSARTVDNEQFF. The CDR3 region has the DNA TGTGCCAGCTCTGCTCGGACAGTAGACAATGAGCAGTTCTTC. Filled out from reference TRBV18 and TRBJ2-1, the complete variable domain reads NAGVMQNPRHLVRRRGQEARLRCSPMKGHSHVYWYRQLPEEGLKFMVYLQKENIIDESGMPKERFSAEFPKEGPSILRIQQVVRGDSAAYFCASSARTVDNEQFFGPGTRLTVL.

This sequence joins TRBV7-9 and TRBJ2-5, with a tentative D call TRBD2 (5 bases). The V gene's germline CDR1 is SEHNR and CDR2 FQNEAQ (reference sequence). The CDR3 is made up of 12 amino acids. The germline V and J ends were trimmed by 5 bases and 3 bases, with 7 bases remaining between them. This CDR3 is CASSRGKETQYF. The CDR3 nucleotides read TGTGCCAGCAGCCGAGGGAAAGAGACCCAGTACTTC.

This clone was observed a few times. The chain joins TRBV29-1 to TRBJ1-1; the D is unclear. Trimming cost V 4 bases and J 1 base, with 10 bases left between them. Germline assignment: CDR1 SQVTM and CDR2 ANQGSEA. This CDR3 region has 13 residues. CDR3 sequence reads: CSVAHTENTEAFF. The CDR3 nucleotides read TGCAGCGTTGCCCATACAGAGAACACTGAAGCTTTCTTT.